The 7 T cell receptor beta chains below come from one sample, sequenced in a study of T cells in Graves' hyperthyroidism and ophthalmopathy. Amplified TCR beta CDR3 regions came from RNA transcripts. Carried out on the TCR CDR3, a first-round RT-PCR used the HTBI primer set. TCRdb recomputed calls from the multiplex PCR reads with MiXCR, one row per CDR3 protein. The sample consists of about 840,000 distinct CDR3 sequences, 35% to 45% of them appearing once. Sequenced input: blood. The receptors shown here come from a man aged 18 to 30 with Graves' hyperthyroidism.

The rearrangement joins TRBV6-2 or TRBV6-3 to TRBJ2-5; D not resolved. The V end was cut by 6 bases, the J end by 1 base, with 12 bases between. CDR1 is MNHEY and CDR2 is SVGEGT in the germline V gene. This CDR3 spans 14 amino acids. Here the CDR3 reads CASRSLVGQETQYF. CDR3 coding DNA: TGTGCCAGCAGATCCCTTGTGGGCCAAGAGACCCAGTACTTC.

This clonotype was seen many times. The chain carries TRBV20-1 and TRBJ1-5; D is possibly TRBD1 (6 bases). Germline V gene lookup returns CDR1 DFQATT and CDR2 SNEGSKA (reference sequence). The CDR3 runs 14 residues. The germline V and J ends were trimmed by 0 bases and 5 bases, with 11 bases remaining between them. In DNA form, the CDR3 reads TGCAGTGCTAGAGATGGGGGGCTAGATCAGCCCCAGCATTTT. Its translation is CSARDGGLDQPQHF.

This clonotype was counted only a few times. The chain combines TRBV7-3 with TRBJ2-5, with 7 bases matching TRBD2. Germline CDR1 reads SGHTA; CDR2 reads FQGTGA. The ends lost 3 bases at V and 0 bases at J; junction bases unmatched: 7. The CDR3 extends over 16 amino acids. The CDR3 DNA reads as TGTGCCAGCAGCTTGTTCCCCGGGGGGAACCAAGAGACCCAGTACTTC. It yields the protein CASSLFPGGNQETQYF.

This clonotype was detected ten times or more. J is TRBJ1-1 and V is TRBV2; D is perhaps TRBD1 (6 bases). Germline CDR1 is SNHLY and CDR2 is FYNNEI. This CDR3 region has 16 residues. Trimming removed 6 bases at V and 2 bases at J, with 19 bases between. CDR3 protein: CASRPQGRGVNTEAFF. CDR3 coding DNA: TGTGCCAGCAGGCCACAGGGTCGTGGGGTTAACACTGAAGCTTTCTTT.

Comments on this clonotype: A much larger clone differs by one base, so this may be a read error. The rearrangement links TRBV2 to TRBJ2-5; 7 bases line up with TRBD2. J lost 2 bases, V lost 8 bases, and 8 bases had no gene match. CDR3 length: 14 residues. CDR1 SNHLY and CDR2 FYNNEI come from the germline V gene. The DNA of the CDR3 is TGTGCCAGCGGCCAGGCAGCGGGACAAGAGACCCAGTACTTC. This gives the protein CASGQAAGQETQYF.

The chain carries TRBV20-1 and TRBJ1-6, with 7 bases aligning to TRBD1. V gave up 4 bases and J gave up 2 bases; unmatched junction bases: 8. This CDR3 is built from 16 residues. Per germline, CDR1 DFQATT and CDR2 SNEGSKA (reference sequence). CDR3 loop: CSAIPQGTPYNSPLHF. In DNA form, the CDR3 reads TGCAGTGCTATACCACAGGGGACCCCCTATAATTCACCCCTCCACTTT.

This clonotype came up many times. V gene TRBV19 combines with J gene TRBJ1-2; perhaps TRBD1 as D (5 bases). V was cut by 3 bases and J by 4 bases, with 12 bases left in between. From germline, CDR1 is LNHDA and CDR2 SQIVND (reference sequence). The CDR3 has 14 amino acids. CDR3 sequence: CASSMALGGYGYTF. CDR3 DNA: TGTGCCAGTAGTATGGCCCTGGGGGGCTATGGCTACACCTTC.